This TCR beta chain was identified during a study of prognosis after radiotherapy for stage I lung cancer. Background on the study: Those with stage I non-small cell lung cancer who took part were enrolled between 2018 and 2019.

The V and J ends lost 0 bases and 7 bases respectively, with 13 bases between them. CDR1 and CDR2 (germline): MGHDK, SYGVNS. The CDR3 contains 15 residues. TCR beta CDR3 amplification from genomic DNA was performed by two-round multiplex PCR. Primers targeting each individual TRBV and TRBJ gene were applied in first-round PCR. TCRdb re-analysed the multiplex PCR reads in MiXCR, keeping a single row per CDR3 protein. The sample has roughly 14,000 distinct CDR3 sequences, 50% to 60% seen once. The sequence was collected from a donor over 45 with non-small cell lung cancer. The rearrangement joins TRBV25-1 to TRBJ2-1; D is possibly TRBD1 or TRBD2 (6 bases each). Here the sequenced sample was PBMCs, taken before or after stereotactic body radiation therapy (not recorded which). The chain's CDR3 is CASSEYRGRKNEQFF. Here the CDR3 DNA reads TGTGCCAGCAGTGAATATCGGGGGCGCAAAAATGAGCAGTTCTTC.